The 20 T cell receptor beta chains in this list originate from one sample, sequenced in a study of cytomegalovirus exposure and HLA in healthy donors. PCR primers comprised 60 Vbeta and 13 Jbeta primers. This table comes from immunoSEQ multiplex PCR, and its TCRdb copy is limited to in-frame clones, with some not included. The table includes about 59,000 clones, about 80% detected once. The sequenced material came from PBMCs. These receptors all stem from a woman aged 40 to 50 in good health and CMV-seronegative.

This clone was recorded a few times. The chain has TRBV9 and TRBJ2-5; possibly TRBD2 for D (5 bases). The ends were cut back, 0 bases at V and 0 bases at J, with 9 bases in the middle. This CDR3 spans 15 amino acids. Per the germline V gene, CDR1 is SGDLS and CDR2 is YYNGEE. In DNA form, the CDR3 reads TGTGCCAGCAGCGTAGCTACGGGGTACCAAGAGACCCAGTACTTC. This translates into CASSVATGYQETQYF.

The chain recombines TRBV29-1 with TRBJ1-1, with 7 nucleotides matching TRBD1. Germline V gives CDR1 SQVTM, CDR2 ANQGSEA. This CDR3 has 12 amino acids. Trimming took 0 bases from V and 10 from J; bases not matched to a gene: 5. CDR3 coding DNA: TGCAGCGTTGAAGATCAGGCAGGGGGAGCTTTCTTT. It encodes CSVEDQAGGAFF.

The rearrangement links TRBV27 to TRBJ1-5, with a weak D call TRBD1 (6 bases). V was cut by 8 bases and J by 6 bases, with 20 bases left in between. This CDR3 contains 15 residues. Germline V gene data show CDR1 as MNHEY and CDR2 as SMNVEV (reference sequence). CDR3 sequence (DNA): TGTGCCAGCGCCAAGGAGGGGGGGGTCGGTCAGCCCCAGCATTTT. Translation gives CASAKEGGVGQPQHF.

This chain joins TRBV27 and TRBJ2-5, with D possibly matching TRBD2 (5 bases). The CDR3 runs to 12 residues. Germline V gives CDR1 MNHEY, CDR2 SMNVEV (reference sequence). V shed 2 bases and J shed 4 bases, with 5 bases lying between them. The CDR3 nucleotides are TGTGCCAGCAGTTTACGGGGAGAGACCCAGTACTTC. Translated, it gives CASSLRGETQYF.

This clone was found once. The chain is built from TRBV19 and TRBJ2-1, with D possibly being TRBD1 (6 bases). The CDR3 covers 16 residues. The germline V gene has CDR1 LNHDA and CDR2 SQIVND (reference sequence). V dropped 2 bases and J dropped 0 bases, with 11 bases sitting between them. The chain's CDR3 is CASSIQGMVSYNEQFF. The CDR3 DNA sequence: TGTGCCAGTAGTATACAGGGGATGGTCTCCTACAATGAGCAGTTCTTC.

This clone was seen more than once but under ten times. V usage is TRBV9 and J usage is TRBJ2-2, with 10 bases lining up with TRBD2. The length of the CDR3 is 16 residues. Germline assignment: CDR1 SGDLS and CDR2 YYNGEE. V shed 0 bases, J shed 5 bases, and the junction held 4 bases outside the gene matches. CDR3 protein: CASSVGGTSVTGELFF. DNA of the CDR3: TGTGCCAGCAGCGTAGGTGGGACTAGCGTGACCGGGGAGCTGTTTTTT.

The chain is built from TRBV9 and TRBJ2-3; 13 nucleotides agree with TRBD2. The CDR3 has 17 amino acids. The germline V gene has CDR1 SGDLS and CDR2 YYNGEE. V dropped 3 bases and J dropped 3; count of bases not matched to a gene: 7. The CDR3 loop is CASSAKRTSGRTDTQYF. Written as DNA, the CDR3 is TGTGCCAGCAGCGCCAAGAGGACTAGCGGGAGAACAGATACGCAGTATTTT.

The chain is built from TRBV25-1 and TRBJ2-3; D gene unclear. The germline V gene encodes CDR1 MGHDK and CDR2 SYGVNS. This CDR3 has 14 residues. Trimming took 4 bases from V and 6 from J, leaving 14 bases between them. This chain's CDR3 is CASSGLLFADTQYF. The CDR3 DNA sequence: TGTGCCAGCAGTGGACTCCTCTTTGCTGATACGCAGTATTTT.

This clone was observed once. CDR3 in DNA: TGTGCCAGCAGTTTATCTCGCGGTAGGACAGATACGCAGTATTTT. The encoded protein is CASSLSRGRTDTQYF. The genes are TRBV27 and TRBJ2-3; D uncertain. The CDR3 length is 15 residues. V shed 0 bases and J shed 3 bases, with 10 bases lying between them. Germline assignment: CDR1 MNHEY and CDR2 SMNVEV (reference sequence).

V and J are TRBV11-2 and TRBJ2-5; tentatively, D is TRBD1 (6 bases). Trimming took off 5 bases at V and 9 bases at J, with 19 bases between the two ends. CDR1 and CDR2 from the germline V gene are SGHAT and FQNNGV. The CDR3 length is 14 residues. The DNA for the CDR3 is TGTGCCAGCAGCCCTCGACAGGCCCTAAGGGCCCAGTACTTC. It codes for CASSPRQALRAQYF.

The CDR3: CASRSRTEAFF. As DNA, the CDR3 is TGTGCCAGCCGGTCCCGAACTGAAGCTTTCTTT. The chain is built from TRBV27 and TRBJ1-1; D not resolved. The CDR3 covers 11 residues. Germline V lookup: CDR1 MNHEY, CDR2 SMNVEV (reference sequence). Trimming took 8 bases from V and 5 from J, leaving 9 bases between them.

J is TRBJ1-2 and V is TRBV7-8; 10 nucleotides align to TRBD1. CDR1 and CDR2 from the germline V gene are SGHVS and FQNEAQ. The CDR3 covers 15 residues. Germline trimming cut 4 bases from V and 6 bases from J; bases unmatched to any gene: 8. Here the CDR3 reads CASSSGQGRENGYTF. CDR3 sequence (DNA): TGTGCCAGCAGCTCGGGACAGGGGAGGGAAAATGGCTACACCTTC.

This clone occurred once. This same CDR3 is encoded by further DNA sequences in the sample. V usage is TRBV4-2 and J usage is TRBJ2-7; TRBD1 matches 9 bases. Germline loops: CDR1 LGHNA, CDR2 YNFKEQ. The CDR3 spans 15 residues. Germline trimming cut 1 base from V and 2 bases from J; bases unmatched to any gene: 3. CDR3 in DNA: TGTGCCAGCAGCCAAGCCGGGACAGGGACCTACGAGCAGTACTTC. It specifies CASSQAGTGTYEQYF.

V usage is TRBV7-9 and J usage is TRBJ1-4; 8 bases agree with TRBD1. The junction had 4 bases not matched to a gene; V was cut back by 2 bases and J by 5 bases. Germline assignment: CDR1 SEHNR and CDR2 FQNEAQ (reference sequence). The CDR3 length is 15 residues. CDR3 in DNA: TGTGCCAGCAGCTTACTTGGGACAGGCAATGAAAAACTGTTTTTT. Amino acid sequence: CASSLLGTGNEKLFF.

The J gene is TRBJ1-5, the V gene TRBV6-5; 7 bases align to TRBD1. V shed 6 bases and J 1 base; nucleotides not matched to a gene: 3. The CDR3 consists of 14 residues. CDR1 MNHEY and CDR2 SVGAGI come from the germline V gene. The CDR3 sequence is CASSGTASNQPQHF. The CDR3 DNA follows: TGTGCCAGCAGCGGGACAGCCAGCAATCAGCCCCAGCATTTT.

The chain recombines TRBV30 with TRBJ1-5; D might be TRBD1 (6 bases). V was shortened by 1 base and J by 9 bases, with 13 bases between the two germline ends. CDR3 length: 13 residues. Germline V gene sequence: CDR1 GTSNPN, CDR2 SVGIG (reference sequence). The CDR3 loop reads CAWSGTVNWPQHF. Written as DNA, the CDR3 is TGTGCCTGGAGTGGGACAGTTAATTGGCCCCAGCATTTT.

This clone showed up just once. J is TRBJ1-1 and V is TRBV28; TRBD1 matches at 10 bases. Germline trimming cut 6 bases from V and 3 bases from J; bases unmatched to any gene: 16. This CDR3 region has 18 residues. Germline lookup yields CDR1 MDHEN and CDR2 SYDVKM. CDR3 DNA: TGTGCCAGCAGCGGAAGAGTGGCGGGACAGGGGAGTGACACTGAAGCTTTCTTT. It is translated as CASSGRVAGQGSDTEAFF.

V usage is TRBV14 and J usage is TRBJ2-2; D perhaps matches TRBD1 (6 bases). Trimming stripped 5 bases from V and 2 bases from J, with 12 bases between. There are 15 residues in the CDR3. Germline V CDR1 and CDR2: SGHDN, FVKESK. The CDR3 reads CASSSPRGNTGELFF. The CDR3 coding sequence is TGTGCCAGCAGCTCTCCCAGGGGCAACACCGGGGAGCTGTTTTTT.

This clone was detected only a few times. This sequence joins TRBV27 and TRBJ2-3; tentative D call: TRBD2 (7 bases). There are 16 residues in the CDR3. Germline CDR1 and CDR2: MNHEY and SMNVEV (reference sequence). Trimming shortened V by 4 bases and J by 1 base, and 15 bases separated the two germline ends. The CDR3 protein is CASSSQGRDGTDTQYF. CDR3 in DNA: TGTGCCAGCAGTTCCCAGGGGAGGGATGGCACAGATACGCAGTATTTT.

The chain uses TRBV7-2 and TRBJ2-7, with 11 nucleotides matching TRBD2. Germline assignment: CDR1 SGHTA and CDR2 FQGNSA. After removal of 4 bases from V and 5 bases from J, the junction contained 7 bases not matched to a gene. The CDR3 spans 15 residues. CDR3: CASSSGLAGGNEQYF. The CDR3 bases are TGTGCCAGCAGCTCGGGGCTAGCGGGAGGTAACGAGCAGTACTTC.